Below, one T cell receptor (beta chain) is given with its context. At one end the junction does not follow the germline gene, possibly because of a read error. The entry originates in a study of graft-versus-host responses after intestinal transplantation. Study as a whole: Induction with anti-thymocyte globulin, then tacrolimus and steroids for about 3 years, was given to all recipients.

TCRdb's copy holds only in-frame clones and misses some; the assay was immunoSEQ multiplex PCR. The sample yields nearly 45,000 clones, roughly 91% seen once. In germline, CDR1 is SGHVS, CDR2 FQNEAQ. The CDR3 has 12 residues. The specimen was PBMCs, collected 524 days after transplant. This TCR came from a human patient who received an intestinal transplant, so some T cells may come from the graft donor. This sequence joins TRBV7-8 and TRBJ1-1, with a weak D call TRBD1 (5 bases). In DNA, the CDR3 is TGTGCCAGCAGCCCGGGGGAGGTCCTACCCCTTTTT. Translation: CASSPGEVLPLF. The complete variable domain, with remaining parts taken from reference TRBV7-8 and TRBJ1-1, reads GAGVSQSPRYKVAKRGQDVALRCDPISGHVSLFWYQQALGQGPEFLTYFQNEAQLDKSGLPSDRFFAERPEGSVSTLKIQRTQQEDSAVYLCASSPGEVLPLFGQGTRLTVV.